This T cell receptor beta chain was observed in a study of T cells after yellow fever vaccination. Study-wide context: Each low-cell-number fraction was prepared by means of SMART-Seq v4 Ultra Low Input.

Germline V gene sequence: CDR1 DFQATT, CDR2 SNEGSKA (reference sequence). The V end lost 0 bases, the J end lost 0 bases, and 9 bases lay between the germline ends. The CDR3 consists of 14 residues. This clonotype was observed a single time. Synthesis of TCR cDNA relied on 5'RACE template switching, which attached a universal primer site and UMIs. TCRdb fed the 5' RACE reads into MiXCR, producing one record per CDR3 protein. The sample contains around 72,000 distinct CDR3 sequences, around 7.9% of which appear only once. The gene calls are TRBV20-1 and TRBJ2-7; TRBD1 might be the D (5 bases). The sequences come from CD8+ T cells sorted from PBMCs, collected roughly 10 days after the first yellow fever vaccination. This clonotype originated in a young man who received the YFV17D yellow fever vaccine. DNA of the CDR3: TGCAGTGCTAGAGATCAGACAGCCTCCTACGAGCAGTACTTC. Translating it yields CSARDQTASYEQYF.